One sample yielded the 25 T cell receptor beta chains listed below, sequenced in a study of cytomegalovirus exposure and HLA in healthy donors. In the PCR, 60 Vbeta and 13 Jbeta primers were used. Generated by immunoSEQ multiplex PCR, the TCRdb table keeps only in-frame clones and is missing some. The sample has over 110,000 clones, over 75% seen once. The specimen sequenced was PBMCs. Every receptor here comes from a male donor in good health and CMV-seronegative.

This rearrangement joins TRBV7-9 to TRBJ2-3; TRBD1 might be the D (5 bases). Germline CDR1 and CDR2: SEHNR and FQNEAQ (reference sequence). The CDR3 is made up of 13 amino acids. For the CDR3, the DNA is TGTGCTTCCAGGCCCCGGACAACAGATACGCAGTATTTT. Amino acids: CASRPRTTDTQYF.

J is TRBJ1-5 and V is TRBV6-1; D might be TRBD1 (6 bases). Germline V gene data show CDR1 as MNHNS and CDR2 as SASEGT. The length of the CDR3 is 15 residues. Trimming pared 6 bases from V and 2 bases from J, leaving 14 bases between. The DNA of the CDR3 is TGTGCCAGCAGCGGACAGTGGACGGGCAATCAGCCCCAGCATTTT. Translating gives CASSGQWTGNQPQHF.

CDR3 in DNA: TGTGCCAGTAGGAGGGGGCTCCTAGCGGGAGGCCTGGAGACCCAGTACTTC. Its translation is CASRRGLLAGGLETQYF. This chain connects TRBV19 to TRBJ2-5; 11 bases align to TRBD2. This CDR3 contains 17 residues. V dropped 6 bases and J dropped 5; count of bases not matched to a gene: 14. CDR1 LNHDA and CDR2 SQIVND come from the germline V gene (reference sequence).

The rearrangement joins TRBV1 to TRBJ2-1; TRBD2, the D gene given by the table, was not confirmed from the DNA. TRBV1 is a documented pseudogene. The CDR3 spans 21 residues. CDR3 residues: CTSSQHREKRDYRMSGNEQFF. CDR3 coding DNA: TGCACCAGCAGCCAACACCGCGAAAAGCGGGATTATAGGATGTCGGGCAATGAGCAGTTCTTC.

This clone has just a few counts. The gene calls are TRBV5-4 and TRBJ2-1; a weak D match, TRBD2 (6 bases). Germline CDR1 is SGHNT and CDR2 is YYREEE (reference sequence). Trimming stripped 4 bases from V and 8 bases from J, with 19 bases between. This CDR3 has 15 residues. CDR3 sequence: CASSTHIGTGDEQFF. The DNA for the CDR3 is TGTGCCAGCAGCACCCATATCGGGACGGGGGATGAGCAGTTCTTC. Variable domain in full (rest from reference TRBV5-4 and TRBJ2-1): ETGVTQSPTHLIKTRGQQVTLRCSSQSGHNTVSWYQQALGQGPQFIFQYYREEENGRGNFPPRFSGLQFPNYSSELNVNALELDDSALYLCASSTHIGTGDEQFFGPGTRLTVL.

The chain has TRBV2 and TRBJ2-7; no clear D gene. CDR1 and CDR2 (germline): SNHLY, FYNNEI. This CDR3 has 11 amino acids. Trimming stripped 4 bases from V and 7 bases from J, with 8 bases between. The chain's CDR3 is CASSVVLEQYF. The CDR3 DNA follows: TGTGCCAGCAGTGTAGTTCTGGAGCAGTACTTC.

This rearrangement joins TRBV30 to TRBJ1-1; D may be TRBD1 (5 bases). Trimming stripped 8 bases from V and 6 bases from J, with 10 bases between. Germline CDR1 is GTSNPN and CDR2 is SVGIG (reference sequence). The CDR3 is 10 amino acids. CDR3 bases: TGTGCCGGGGGGGGGTCTGAAGCTTTCTTT. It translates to CAGGGSEAFF. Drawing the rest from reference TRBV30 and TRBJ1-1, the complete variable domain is SQTIHQWPATLVQPVGSPLSLECTVEGTSNPNLYWYRQAAGRGLQLLFYSVGIGQISSEVPQNLSASRPQDRQFILSSKKLLLSDSGFYLCAGGGSEAFFGQGTRLTVV.

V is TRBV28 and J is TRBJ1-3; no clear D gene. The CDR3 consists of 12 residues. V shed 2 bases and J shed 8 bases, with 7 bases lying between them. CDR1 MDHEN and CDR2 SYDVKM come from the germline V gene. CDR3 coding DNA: TGTGCCAGCAGTTTACTCAGCGACACCATATATTTT. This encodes CASSLLSDTIYF.

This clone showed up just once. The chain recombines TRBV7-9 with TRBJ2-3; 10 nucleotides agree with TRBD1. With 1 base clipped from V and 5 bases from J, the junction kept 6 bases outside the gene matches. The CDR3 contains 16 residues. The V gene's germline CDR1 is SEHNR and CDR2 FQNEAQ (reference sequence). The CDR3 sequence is CASSLVTGGAGDTQYF. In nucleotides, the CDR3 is TGTGCCAGCAGCTTAGTGACAGGGGGCGCGGGAGATACGCAGTATTTT.

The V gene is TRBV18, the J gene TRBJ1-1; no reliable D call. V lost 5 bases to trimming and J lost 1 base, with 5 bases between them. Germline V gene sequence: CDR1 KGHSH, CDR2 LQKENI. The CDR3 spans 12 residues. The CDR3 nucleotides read TGTGCCAGCTCAACAGAGAACACTGAAGCTTTCTTT. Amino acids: CASSTENTEAFF.

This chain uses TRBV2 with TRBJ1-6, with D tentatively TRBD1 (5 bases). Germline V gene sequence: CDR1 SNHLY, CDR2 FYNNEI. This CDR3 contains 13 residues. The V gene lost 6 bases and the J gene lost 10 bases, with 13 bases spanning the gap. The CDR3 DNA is TGTGCCAGCAGATTCCAGGGTGGCTCACCCCTCCACTTT. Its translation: CASRFQGGSPLHF.

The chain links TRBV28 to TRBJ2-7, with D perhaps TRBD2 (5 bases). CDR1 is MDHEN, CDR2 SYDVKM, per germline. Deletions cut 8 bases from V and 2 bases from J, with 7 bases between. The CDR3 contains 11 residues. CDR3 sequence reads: CASSRAYEQYF. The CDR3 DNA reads TGTGCCAGCTCGCGGGCCTACGAGCAGTACTTC.

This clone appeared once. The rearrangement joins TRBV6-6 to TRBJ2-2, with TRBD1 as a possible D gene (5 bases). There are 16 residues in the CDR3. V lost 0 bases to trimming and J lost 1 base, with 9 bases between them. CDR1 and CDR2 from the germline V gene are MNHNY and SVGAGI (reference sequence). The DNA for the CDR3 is TGTGCCAGCAGTTACTCCAGGGAAGGGAACACCGGGGAGCTGTTTTTT. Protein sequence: CASSYSREGNTGELFF.

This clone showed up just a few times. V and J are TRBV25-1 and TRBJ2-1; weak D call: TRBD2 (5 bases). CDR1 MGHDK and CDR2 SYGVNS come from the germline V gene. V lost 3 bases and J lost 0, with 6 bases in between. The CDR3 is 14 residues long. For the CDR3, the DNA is TGTGCCAGCAGTGATACTAGCTCCTACAATGAGCAGTTCTTC. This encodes CASSDTSSYNEQFF.

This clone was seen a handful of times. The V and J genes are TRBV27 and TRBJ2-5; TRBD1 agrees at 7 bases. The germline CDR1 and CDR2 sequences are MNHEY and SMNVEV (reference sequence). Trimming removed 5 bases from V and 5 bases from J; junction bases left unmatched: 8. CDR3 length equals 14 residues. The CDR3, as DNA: TGTGCCAGCAGTCCCAACGACAGGGTTGAGACCCAGTACTTC. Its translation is CASSPNDRVETQYF.

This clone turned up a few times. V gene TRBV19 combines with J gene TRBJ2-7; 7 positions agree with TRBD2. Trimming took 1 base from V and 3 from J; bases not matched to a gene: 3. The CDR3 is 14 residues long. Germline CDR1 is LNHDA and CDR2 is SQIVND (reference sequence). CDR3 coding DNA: TGTGCCAGTAGTATAGCTAGCGGCAACTACGAGCAGTACTTC. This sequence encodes CASSIASGNYEQYF.

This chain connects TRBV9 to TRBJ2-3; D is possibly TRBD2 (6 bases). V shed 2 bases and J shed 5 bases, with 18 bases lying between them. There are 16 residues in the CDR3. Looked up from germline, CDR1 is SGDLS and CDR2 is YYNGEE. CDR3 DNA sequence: TGTGCCAGCAGCGTGAATAGCGGAGGTGCAGGAGATACGCAGTATTTT. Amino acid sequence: CASSVNSGGAGDTQYF.

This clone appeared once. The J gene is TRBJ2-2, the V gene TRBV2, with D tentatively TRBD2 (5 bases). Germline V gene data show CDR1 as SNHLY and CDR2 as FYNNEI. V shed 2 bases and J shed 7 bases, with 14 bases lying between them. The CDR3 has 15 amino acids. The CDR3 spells CASSELATSFGELFF. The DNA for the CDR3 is TGTGCCAGCAGTGAACTAGCCACGTCTTTCGGGGAGCTGTTTTTT.

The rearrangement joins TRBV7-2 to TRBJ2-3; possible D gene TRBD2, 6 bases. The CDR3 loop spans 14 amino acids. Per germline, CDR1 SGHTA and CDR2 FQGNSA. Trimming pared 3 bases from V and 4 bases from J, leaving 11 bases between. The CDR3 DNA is TGTGCCAGCAGCTTTAGTGGGAGGCCAGATACGCAGTATTTT. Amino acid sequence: CASSFSGRPDTQYF.

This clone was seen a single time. The CDR3 loop is CASSPGGAGANQVQFF. CDR3 nucleotide sequence: TGTGCCAGCAGCCCCGGTGGAGCGGGGGCCAACCAGGTGCAGTTCTTC. The V gene is TRBV11-3, the J gene TRBJ2-1; 8 bases are a match to TRBD2. CDR1 and CDR2 from the germline V gene are SGHNT and YENEEA. The length of the CDR3 is 16 residues. J was trimmed by 12 bases and V by 5 bases; bases with no gene match: 18.

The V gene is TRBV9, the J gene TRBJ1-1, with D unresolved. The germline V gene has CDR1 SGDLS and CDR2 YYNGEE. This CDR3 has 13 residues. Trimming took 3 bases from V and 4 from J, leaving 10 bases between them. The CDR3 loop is CASSAQVSTEAFF. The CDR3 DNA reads TGTGCCAGCAGCGCCCAGGTGAGCACTGAAGCTTTCTTT.

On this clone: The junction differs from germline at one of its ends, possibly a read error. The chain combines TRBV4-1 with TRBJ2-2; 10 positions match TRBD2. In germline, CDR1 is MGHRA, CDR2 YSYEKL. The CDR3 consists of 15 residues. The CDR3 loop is CASSQLAGDTGELFF. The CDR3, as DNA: TGTGCCAGCAGCCAGCTAGCGGGAGATACCGGGGAGCTGTTTTTT.

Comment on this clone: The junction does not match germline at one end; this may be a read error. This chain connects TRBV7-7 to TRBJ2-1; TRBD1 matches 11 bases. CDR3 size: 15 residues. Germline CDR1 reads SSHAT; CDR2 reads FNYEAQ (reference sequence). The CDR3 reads CASSPGTGGRGEQFF. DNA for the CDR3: TGTGCTAGCAGCCCCGGGACAGGGGGACGAGGTGAGCAGTTCTTC.

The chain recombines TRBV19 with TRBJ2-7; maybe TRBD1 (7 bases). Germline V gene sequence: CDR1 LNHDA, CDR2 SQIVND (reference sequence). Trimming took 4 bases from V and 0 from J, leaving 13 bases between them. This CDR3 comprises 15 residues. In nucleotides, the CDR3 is TGTGCCAGTAGTAACGCGGGACAGCTCTCCTACGAGCAGTACTTC. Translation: CASSNAGQLSYEQYF.

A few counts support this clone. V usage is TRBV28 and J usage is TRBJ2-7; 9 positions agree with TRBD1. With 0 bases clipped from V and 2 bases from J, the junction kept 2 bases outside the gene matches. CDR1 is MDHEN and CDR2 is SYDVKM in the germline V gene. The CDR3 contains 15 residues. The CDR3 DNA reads TGTGCCAGCAGTTTATGGAGGACAGGGGCCTACGAGCAGTACTTC. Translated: CASSLWRTGAYEQYF.